The 16 T cell receptor beta chains listed next were all sequenced from one sample in a study of blood T cell repertoires in COVID-19. Assay used: immunoSEQ multiplex PCR; TCRdb lists only in-frame clones, some missing. The sample shows about 60,000 clones, 65% to 90% of them seen only once. Material: peripheral blood. The receptors originated from a man aged 45-65 years with COVID-19, enrolled during active disease.

In this sample, this clone turned up a few times. The chain carries TRBV5-1 and TRBJ2-7; D gene ambiguous. The CDR3 spans 12 residues. With 1 base removed from V and 6 bases from J, the gap between germline ends came to 8 bases. Germline loops: CDR1 SGHRS, CDR2 YFSETQ. The DNA of the CDR3 is TGCGCCAGCAGCTTGACCGGGTTCGAGCAGTACTTC. Amino acid sequence: CASSLTGFEQYF.

The chain links TRBV11-2 to TRBJ2-5; tentative D call: TRBD2 (6 bases). V was clipped by 2 bases and J by 1 base, with 17 bases between them. The CDR3 is 17 residues long. Per the germline V gene, CDR1 is SGHAT and CDR2 is FQNNGV. DNA for the CDR3: TGTGCCAGCAGCTTAAAGAGATGGCGGGGCATCCAAGAGACCCAGTACTTC. This sequence encodes CASSLKRWRGIQETQYF.

Sample share makes this clone medium-sized (0.01 to 0.1%). This sample includes further DNA sequences coding for the same CDR3. The chain couples TRBV5-1 to TRBJ1-1, with TRBD1 identical over 7 bases. Losses at the gene ends were 0 bases for V and 3 bases for J; bases not matched to a gene: 2. There are 14 residues in the CDR3. The germline gives CDR1 SGHRS, CDR2 YFSETQ. CDR3 loop: CASSLAGGYTEAFF. The CDR3, as DNA: TGCGCCAGCAGCTTGGCAGGGGGGTACACTGAAGCTTTCTTT. Based on the CDR3 plus reference TRBV5-1 and TRBJ1-1, the full variable domain is KAGVTQTPRYLIKTRGQQVTLSCSPISGHRSVSWYQQTPGQGLQFLFEYFSETQRNKGNFPGRFSGRQFSNSRSEMNVSTLELGDSALYLCASSLAGGYTEAFFGQGTRLTVV.

This clone has just one count. This sequence joins TRBV10-3 and TRBJ1-5; D may be TRBD1 (6 bases). Germline CDR1 ENHRY, CDR2 SYGVKD. The CDR3 is 14 amino acids. V dropped 4 bases and J dropped 1 base, with 8 bases sitting between them. The CDR3 DNA is TGTGCCATCAGTGCAGGACAGAGCAATCAGCCCCAGCATTTT. Encoded protein: CAISAGQSNQPQHF.

The J gene is TRBJ2-3, the V gene TRBV11-2; 12 bases map to TRBD2. Germline trimming cut 3 bases from V and 4 bases from J; bases unmatched to any gene: 5. The CDR3 is 16 residues long. CDR1 is SGHAT, CDR2 FQNNGV, per germline. CDR3 sequence (DNA): TGTGCCAGCAGCTTCCGACTAGCGGGAGTCGCAGATACGCAGTATTTT. Its protein product is CASSFRLAGVADTQYF.

The table lists this clone with a few counts. In DNA form, the CDR3 reads TGTGCCAGCAGCCTGAGGATTTCCTACGAGCAGTACTTC. It yields the protein CASSLRISYEQYF. The J gene is TRBJ2-7, the V gene TRBV12-3 or TRBV12-4; D not resolved. There are 13 residues in the CDR3. Trimming pared 6 bases from V and 1 base from J, leaving 10 bases between.

This rearrangement joins TRBV5-4 to TRBJ2-1; 7 bases fit TRBD2. J was trimmed by 10 bases and V by 4 bases; bases with no gene match: 8. The germline V gene has CDR1 SGHNT and CDR2 YYREEE (reference sequence). CDR3 length: 13 amino acids. CDR3 nucleotides: TGTGCCAGCAGCCCCACTAGCGCAGAGGAGCAGTTCTTC. The encoded protein is CASSPTSAEEQFF. The entire variable domain, with the rest obtained from reference TRBV5-4 and TRBJ2-1, is as follows: ETGVTQSPTHLIKTRGQQVTLRCSSQSGHNTVSWYQQALGQGPQFIFQYYREEENGRGNFPPRFSGLQFPNYSSELNVNALELDDSALYLCASSPTSAEEQFFGPGTRLTVL.

This CDR3 reads CASRVTGSFITFF. CDR3 bases: TGTGCCAGCAGAGTCACAGGTAGTTTTATAACTTTCTTT. This chain connects TRBV25-1 to TRBJ1-1; a possible D gene is TRBD1 (5 bases). This CDR3 comprises 13 residues. Per germline, CDR1 MGHDK and CDR2 SYGVNS. Trimming took 6 bases from V and 12 from J, leaving 20 bases between them.

V gene TRBV11-2 combines with J gene TRBJ2-1, with unresolved D. This CDR3 has 14 amino acids. CDR1 and CDR2 from the germline V gene are SGHAT and FQNNGV. V lost 4 bases and J lost 8, with 15 bases in between. CDR3 DNA: TGTGCCAGCAGCTCTCTCGTCGTGAGCTATGAGCAGTTCTTC. Amino acids: CASSSLVVSYEQFF.

J is TRBJ2-1 and V is TRBV11-2; TRBD2 matches at 10 bases. The CDR3 totals 17 residues. Unmatched junction bases numbered 16, after V lost 5 bases and J lost 9 bases. Germline V gives CDR1 SGHAT, CDR2 FQNNGV. The CDR3 reads CASSARLAGLQGGEQFF. In DNA, the CDR3 is TGTGCCAGCAGCGCCCGACTAGCGGGTCTTCAAGGGGGTGAGCAGTTCTTC.

The chain combines TRBV6-2 or TRBV6-3 with TRBJ2-1; D may be TRBD2 (7 bases). V was shortened by 5 bases and J by 8 bases, with 16 bases between the two germline ends. Germline V gene lookup returns CDR1 MNHEY and CDR2 SVGEGT. The CDR3 is made up of 14 amino acids. This chain's CDR3 is CASSKGGSMDEQFF. The CDR3 DNA sequence: TGTGCCAGCAGTAAGGGGGGGAGTATGGATGAGCAGTTCTTC.

This CDR3 is CASSLKLGGLPYEQYF. The CDR3 nucleotides read TGTGCCAGTAGTCTCAAGTTGGGGGGTCTTCCCTACGAGCAGTACTTC. This sequence joins TRBV19 and TRBJ2-7; perhaps TRBD2 as D (6 bases). Looked up from germline, CDR1 is LNHDA and CDR2 is SQIVND (reference sequence). V was shortened by 5 bases and J by 2 bases, with 19 bases between the two germline ends. CDR3 length equals 16 residues.

This clone came up a few times. The rearrangement joins TRBV19 to TRBJ2-1; TRBD2 matches 8 bases. V lost 1 base and J lost 4; bases outside the gene matches: 6. In germline, CDR1 is LNHDA, CDR2 SQIVND (reference sequence). The CDR3 contains 16 residues. The CDR3 bases are TGTGCCAGTAGTATAGGTCTAGCGGGTTCTTACAATGAGCAGTTCTTC. This gives the protein CASSIGLAGSYNEQFF.

The chain is built from TRBV11-2 and TRBJ2-3; tentative D call: TRBD2 (6 bases). The CDR3 covers 16 residues. V was pared by 3 bases and J by 6 bases, with 19 bases between. Germline CDR1 SGHAT, CDR2 FQNNGV. The CDR3 sequence is CASSLGVSGERDTQYF. The CDR3 bases are TGTGCCAGCAGCTTGGGGGTATCGGGAGAAAGGGATACGCAGTATTTT.

V usage is TRBV28 and J usage is TRBJ2-7; unclear D gene. The ends were cut back, 5 bases at V and 6 bases at J, with 11 bases in the middle. Germline V gene data show CDR1 as MDHEN and CDR2 as SYDVKM. The CDR3 totals 12 residues. CDR3 sequence (DNA): TGTGCCAGCAGTATTTTCTTGAGCGAGCAGTACTTC. This codes for CASSIFLSEQYF.

The CDR3 DNA is TGTGCCAGCAGCGTAGGACCCAGGGCGGCAGGTGAAAAACTGTTTTTT. Protein: CASSVGPRAAGEKLFF. This chain links TRBV9 with TRBJ1-4, with a weak D call TRBD1 (5 bases). This CDR3 has 16 residues. Per the germline V gene, CDR1 is SGDLS and CDR2 is YYNGEE. V lost 0 bases, J lost 7 bases, and 16 bases lay in between. Looking up the rest from reference TRBV9 and TRBJ1-4 gives the full variable domain: DSGVTQTPKHLITATGQRVTLRCSPRSGDLSVYWYQQSLDQGLQFLIQYYNGEERAKGNILERFSAQQFPDLHSELNLSSLELGDSALYFCASSVGPRAAGEKLFFGSGTQLSVL.